Each of the 13 T cell receptor beta chains below was sequenced from the same sample in a study of blood T cell repertoires in COVID-19. Generated by immunoSEQ multiplex PCR, the TCRdb table keeps only in-frame clones and is missing some. The repertoire has fewer than 120,000 clones, approximately 90% of them found once; the top ten carry 4% to 5%. Sequencing used peripheral blood. The receptors shown here come from a human donor in a cohort sampled during active COVID-19.

V gene TRBV2 combines with J gene TRBJ2-1, with 11 positions matching TRBD2. The V and J ends lost 6 bases and 4 bases, in that order; junction bases with no gene match: 8. CDR1 and CDR2 from the germline V gene are SNHLY and FYNNEI. The CDR3 sequence is 16 residues long. The CDR3 region has the DNA TGTGCCAGCAGAGGCTATCTAGCGGGAGGATACAATGAGCAGTTCTTC. Protein: CASRGYLAGGYNEQFF.

The rearrangement joins TRBV19 to TRBJ2-3, with 11 bases that match TRBD2. This CDR3 has 16 amino acids. J lost 4 bases, V lost 6 bases, and 9 bases had no gene match. The germline V gene encodes CDR1 LNHDA and CDR2 SQIVND (reference sequence). The CDR3 loop reads CASSRGVAGGADTQYF. The CDR3 DNA follows: TGTGCCAGTAGCCGAGGTGTAGCGGGAGGGGCAGATACGCAGTATTTT. Supplemented by reference TRBV19 and TRBJ2-3, the full variable domain reads DGGITQSPKYLFRKEGQNVTLSCEQNLNHDAMYWYRQDPGQGLRLIYYSQIVNDFQKGDIAEGYSVSREKKESFPLTVTSAQKNPTAFYLCASSRGVAGGADTQYFGPGTRLTVL.

This chain joins TRBV11-3 and TRBJ1-5; the D is unclear. The CDR3 has 17 residues. V was shortened by 0 bases and J by 6 bases, with 18 bases between the two germline ends. Per germline, CDR1 SGHNT and CDR2 YENEEA. The CDR3 region has the DNA TGTGCCAGCAGCTTAGATAGGTCGCAGGCTTGTTGTCAGCCCCAGCATTTT. Its protein is CASSLDRSQACCQPQHF.

The chain carries TRBV4-1 and TRBJ2-5; TRBD2 matches at 9 bases. Germline CDR1 MGHRA, CDR2 YSYEKL. The CDR3 has 16 amino acids. The junction had 11 bases not matched to a gene; V was cut back by 4 bases and J by 5 bases. As DNA, the CDR3 is TGCGCCAGCAGCCTCCCCCCGGCTAGCGGGACGGAGACCCAGTACTTC. Protein product: CASSLPPASGTETQYF.

The V and J genes are TRBV4-3 and TRBJ1-3; perhaps TRBD1 as D (6 bases). CDR1 and CDR2 from the germline V gene are LGHNA and YSLEER. The CDR3 loop spans 16 amino acids. V gave up 3 bases and J gave up 2 bases, with 14 bases separating them. CDR3 nucleotide sequence: TGCGCCAGCAGCCAGGGGGCCTTGGGGGCTGGAAACACCATATATTTT. Protein sequence: CASSQGALGAGNTIYF.

V gene TRBV10-3 combines with J gene TRBJ2-3; D is possibly TRBD2 (5 bases). Trimming took off 2 bases at V and 2 bases at J, with 11 bases between the two ends. Germline V lookup: CDR1 ENHRY, CDR2 SYGVKD. The CDR3 runs to 15 residues. CDR3 sequence reads: CAISERNGLTDTQYF. CDR3 in DNA: TGTGCCATCAGTGAGAGGAACGGACTCACAGATACGCAGTATTTT.

This CDR3 is CASRRFSGSEEQYF. For the CDR3, the DNA is TGTGCCAGCAGGAGATTTAGCGGGAGTGAGGAGCAGTACTTC. The chain employs TRBV27 and TRBJ2-7; 9 bases are shared with TRBD2. The germline V gene has CDR1 MNHEY and CDR2 SMNVEV (reference sequence). CDR3 length: 14 residues. Unmatched junction bases numbered 10, after V lost 6 bases and J lost 7 bases.

The chain uses TRBV9 and TRBJ2-3, with D possibly being TRBD2 (5 bases). Germline CDR1 reads SGDLS; CDR2 reads YYNGEE. There are 15 residues in the CDR3. Between the trimmed V and J ends, which lost 4 bases and 2 bases, there was a span of 14 bases. DNA of the CDR3: TGTGCCAGCAGCCCTCTGGCGGGCACCACAGATACGCAGTATTTT. Translating it yields CASSPLAGTTDTQYF.

The genes are TRBV29-1 and TRBJ2-3; 7 bases fit TRBD1. The CDR3 contains 13 residues. The germline V gene encodes CDR1 SQVTM and CDR2 ANQGSEA. Unmatched junction bases numbered 15, after V lost 7 bases and J lost 11 bases. CDR3: CSAGDRASGGQYF. The DNA of the CDR3 is TGCAGCGCCGGGGACAGAGCCTCGGGTGGGCAGTATTTT.

The chain links TRBV19 to TRBJ2-2; D uncertain. The CDR3 spans 13 residues. Germline loops: CDR1 LNHDA, CDR2 SQIVND (reference sequence). The V gene lost 3 bases and the J gene lost 2 bases, with 4 bases spanning the gap. CDR3: CASSIGNTGELFF. The CDR3 coding sequence is TGTGCCAGTAGTATTGGCAACACCGGGGAGCTGTTTTTT.

The V gene is TRBV9, the J gene TRBJ2-2; D is perhaps TRBD1 (6 bases). This CDR3 region has 14 residues. In germline, CDR1 is SGDLS, CDR2 YYNGEE. Between the trimmed V and J ends, which lost 3 bases and 6 bases, there was a span of 12 bases. CDR3 DNA: TGTGCCAGCAGCGCGGAAGGGGGTGCCGGGGAGCTGTTTTTT. Translated, it gives CASSAEGGAGELFF.

The chain links TRBV30 to TRBJ2-6; TRBD1 agrees at 7 bases. The ends lost 3 bases at V and 0 bases at J; junction bases unmatched: 2. The germline V gene encodes CDR1 GTSNPN and CDR2 SVGIG (reference sequence). The CDR3 is 15 amino acids. The CDR3 nucleotides read TGTGCCTGGAGGACAGGGAGCTCTGGGGCCAACGTCCTGACTTTC. Residues: CAWRTGSSGANVLTF.

This chain joins TRBV20-1 and TRBJ2-1; no clear D. V shed 3 bases and J shed 6 bases, with 6 bases lying between them. From germline, CDR1 is DFQATT and CDR2 SNEGSKA (reference sequence). The length of the CDR3 is 11 residues. CDR3 residues: CSASSRNEQFF. The CDR3 region has the DNA TGCAGTGCTAGTAGCCGCAATGAGCAGTTCTTC.